The entry below describes one T cell receptor beta chain. Its target antigen remains unknown. No much larger clone exists at a distance of one base, and base qualities are not known. The data derive from a study of human thymus T cells (dated by TCRdb to the early 2020s). For the wider study: The study characterized TCR alpha and beta repertoires from eight infant thymus samples and a few related peripheral blood samples. The cohort included a handful of male and a couple of female infants, with donor ages spanning 7 to 244 days. General study outcomes and caveats: Usage of V and J gene segments appeared to be biased in both the thymic and the peripheral blood repertoires. On average, thymus samples yielded around 810,000 unique TCRB clonotypes, whereas blood samples yielded approximately 84,000.

The immunoSEQ multiplex PCR assay was used to amplify the TCRB and TCRAD loci from a standardized quantity of quality-controlled genomic DNA. The V(D)J region was spanned by amplicons of a length sufficient to cover the CDR3 and to identify V and J genes. Amplicon sequencing was performed on an Illumina platform through the commercial immunoSEQ service. Regarding the original processing steps: Primer bias and sequencing errors were corrected as previously described, and TCRAD and TCRB were defined on the basis of the IMGT database. The repertoires were analysed using immunoSEQ Analyzer 3.0 and VDJTools for basic statistics, V/J segment usage, diversity estimates, rarefaction and pairwise overlap. To estimate diversity, the Chao1, ChaoE, Efron-Thisted, Shannon and inverse Simpson indices were applied, and diversity was also estimated on datasets down-sampled to the smallest sample. Repertoire overlap was determined by strict matching of CDR3 nucleotide sequence, V gene and J gene, and Jaccard-based multidimensional scaling clustering was applied. The immuneACCESS repertoire file appears here via TCRdb, limited to in-frame rearrangements. These files lack a portion of the clones; in checked studies, under half of the deficit traces to unresolved V genes, and the cause of the others is not known. That table is the source of V, J and clone size, and D and trimming were worked out from the DNA. Within this sample are 54,000 or so clones, with nearly 95% of them counted one time only. The top ten hold about 6.5% of the sample.

From a lookup of the germline V gene, CDR1 and CDR2 are SQVTM and ANQGSEA. Here V drops 6 bases and J drops 2 bases, and the junction holds 13 bases not matched to any gene. The CDR3 contains 15 residues, cysteine and phenylalanine counted. This entry keeps only the CDR3 DNA: 45 bases, framed from base 1. Donors were immunologically healthy infants undergoing open corrective cardiac surgery for congenital heart defects in Finland. During surgery, a small about 0.45-1 mL aliquot of peripheral blood was collected from four of the eight donors. For blood samples, genomic DNA was extracted from all available leukocytes instead of from a fixed number of cells. ACK lysis buffer was used to remove erythrocytes from blood, and the leukocytes were stored at -70 degrees C as pellets. A QIAsymphony instrument was used to extract genomic DNA from the frozen cell pellets.

Source material: blood. The receptor's source is a boy younger than two with a congenital heart defect but otherwise immunologically healthy. Recombination connected TRBV29-1 to TRBJ2-7; 7 nucleotides in the junction match TRBD2. The sequence in DNA is TGCAGCGTCCGGGGGGAAATTTTCGGGGCCTACGAGCAGTACTTC. Translated, this gives CSVRGEIFGAYEQYF.